The TCR beta chain under discussion was sequenced for a study of blood T cell repertoires in COVID-19. Overall study: The United States, Italy and Spain were the sources of the acute and convalescent COVID-19 samples. Sources were T cells, B-cell-depleted T cells, or PBMCs; the material itself was cDNA or gDNA.

In the source study's methods: Estimated nucleated cell counts came from reference gene primer amplification. Clones were read by immunoSEQ multiplex PCR, and TCRdb kept only the in-frame ones, dropping some. The DNA gave D and trimming, while V, J and clone size come from that table. Found here are 95,000 to 150,000 clones, about nine tenths of them singletons; the top ten hold less than 30%. Germline assignment: CDR1 SGHVS and CDR2 FQNEAQ. Trimming left V 5 bases short and J 1 base short, with 17 bases between. The CDR3 is made up of 16 amino acids. The clonotype was recovered from a woman in her 70s with acute or convalescent COVID-19. The genes are TRBV7-8 and TRBJ1-1, with D uncertain. The specimen was peripheral blood. CDR3 amino acids: CASSPRVSSTNTEAFF. The CDR3 DNA reads TGTGCCAGCAGCCCGAGGGTTTCCTCAACGAACACTGAAGCTTTCTTT.